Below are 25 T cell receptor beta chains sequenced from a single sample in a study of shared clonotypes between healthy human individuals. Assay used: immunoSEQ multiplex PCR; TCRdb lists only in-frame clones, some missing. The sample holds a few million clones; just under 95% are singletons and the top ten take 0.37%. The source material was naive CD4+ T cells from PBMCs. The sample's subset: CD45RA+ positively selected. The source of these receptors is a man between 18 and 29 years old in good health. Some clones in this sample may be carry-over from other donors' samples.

Here the CDR3 reads CASSLDSGSYEQFF. The CDR3 bases are TGTGCCAGCAGCCTAGACAGCGGGAGCTATGAGCAGTTCTTC. The chain employs TRBV5-4 and TRBJ2-1; 8 bases fit TRBD2. The V gene's germline CDR1 is SGHNT and CDR2 YYREEE (reference sequence). V dropped 4 bases and J dropped 8; count of bases not matched to a gene: 8. The CDR3 contains 14 residues.

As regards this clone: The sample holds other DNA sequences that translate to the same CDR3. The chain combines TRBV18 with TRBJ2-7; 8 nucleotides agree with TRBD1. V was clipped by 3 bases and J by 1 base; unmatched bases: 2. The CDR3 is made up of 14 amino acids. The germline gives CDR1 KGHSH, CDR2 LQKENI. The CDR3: CASSPGQGSYEQYF. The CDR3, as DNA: TGTGCCAGCTCACCCGGACAGGGTTCCTACGAGCAGTACTTC.

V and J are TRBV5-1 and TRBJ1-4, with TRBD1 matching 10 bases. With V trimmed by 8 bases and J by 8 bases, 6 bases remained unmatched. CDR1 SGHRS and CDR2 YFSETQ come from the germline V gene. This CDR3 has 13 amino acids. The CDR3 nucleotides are TGCGCCAGTAGGGACAGGGGAGACGAAAAACTGTTTTTT. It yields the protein CASRDRGDEKLFF. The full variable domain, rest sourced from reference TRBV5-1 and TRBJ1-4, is KAGVTQTPRYLIKTRGQQVTLSCSPISGHRSVSWYQQTPGQGLQFLFEYFSETQRNKGNFPGRFSGRQFSNSRSEMNVSTLELGDSALYLCASRDRGDEKLFFGSGTQLSVL.

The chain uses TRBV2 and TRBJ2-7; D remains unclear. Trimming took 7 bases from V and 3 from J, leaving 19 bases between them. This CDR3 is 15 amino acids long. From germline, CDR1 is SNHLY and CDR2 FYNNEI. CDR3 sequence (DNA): TGTGCCAGCACCCGCTTGTCGGCAGAAGGCTACGAGCAGTACTTC. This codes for CASTRLSAEGYEQYF.

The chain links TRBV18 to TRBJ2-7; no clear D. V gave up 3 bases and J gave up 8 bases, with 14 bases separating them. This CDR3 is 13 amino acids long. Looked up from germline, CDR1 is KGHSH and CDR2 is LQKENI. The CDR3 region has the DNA TGTGCCAGCTCACCGACCAAAGGCAGCCAGCAGTACTTC. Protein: CASSPTKGSQQYF.

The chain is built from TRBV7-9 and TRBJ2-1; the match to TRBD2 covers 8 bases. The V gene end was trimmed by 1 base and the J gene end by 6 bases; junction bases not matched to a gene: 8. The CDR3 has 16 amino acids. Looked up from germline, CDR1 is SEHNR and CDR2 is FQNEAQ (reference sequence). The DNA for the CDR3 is TGTGCCAGCAGCTTAGGCCAGCGGGAGATTGGCAATGAGCAGTTCTTC. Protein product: CASSLGQREIGNEQFF. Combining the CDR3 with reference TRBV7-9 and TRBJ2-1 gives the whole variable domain DTGVSQNPRHKITKRGQNVTFRCDPISEHNRLYWYRQTLGQGPEFLTYFQNEAQLEKSRLLSDRFSAERPKGSFSTLEIQRTEQGDSAMYLCASSLGQREIGNEQFFGPGTRLTVL.

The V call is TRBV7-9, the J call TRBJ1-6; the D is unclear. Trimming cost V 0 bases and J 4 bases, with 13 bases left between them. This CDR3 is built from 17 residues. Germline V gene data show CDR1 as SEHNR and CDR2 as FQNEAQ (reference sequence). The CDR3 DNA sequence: TGTGCCAGCAGCTTAGCAAACCCACAACGGTATAATTCACCCCTCCACTTT. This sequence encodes CASSLANPQRYNSPLHF.

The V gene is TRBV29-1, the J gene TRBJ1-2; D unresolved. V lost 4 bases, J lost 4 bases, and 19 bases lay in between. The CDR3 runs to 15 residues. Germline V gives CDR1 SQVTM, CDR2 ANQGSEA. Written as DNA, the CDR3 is TGCAGCGTTGGGTCTCCAAACAACGTCGCCTATGGCTACACCTTC. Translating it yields CSVGSPNNVAYGYTF. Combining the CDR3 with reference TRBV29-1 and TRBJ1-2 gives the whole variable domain SAVISQKPSRDICQRGTSLTIQCQVDSQVTMMFWYRQQPGQSLTLIATANQGSEATYESGFVIDKFPISRPNLTFSTLTVSNMSPEDSSIYLCSVGSPNNVAYGYTFGSGTRLTVV.

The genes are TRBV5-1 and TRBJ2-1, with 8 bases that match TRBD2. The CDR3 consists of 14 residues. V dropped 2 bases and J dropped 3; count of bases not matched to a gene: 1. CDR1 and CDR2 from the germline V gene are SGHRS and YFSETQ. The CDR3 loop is CASSLLADYNEQFF. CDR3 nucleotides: TGCGCCAGCAGCTTACTAGCGGACTACAATGAGCAGTTCTTC.

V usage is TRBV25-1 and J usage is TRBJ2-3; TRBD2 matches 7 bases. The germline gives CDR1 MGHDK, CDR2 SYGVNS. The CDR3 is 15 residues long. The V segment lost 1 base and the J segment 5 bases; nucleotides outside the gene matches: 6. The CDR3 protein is CASSEWGGGRDTQYF. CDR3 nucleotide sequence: TGTGCCAGCAGTGAATGGGGGGGAGGCCGAGATACGCAGTATTTT.

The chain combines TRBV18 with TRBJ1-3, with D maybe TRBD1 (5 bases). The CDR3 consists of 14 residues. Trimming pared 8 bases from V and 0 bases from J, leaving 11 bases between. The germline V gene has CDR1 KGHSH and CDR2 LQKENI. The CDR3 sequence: CASLQARSGNTIYF. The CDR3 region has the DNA TGTGCCAGCCTACAGGCACGCTCTGGAAACACCATATATTTT.

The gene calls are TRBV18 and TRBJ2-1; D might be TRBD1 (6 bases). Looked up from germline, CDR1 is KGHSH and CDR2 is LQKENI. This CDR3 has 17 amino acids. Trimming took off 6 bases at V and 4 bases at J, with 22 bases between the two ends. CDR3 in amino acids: CASSPNRPGDGYNEQFF. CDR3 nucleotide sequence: TGTGCCAGCTCCCCCAACCGTCCAGGGGATGGGTACAATGAGCAGTTCTTC.

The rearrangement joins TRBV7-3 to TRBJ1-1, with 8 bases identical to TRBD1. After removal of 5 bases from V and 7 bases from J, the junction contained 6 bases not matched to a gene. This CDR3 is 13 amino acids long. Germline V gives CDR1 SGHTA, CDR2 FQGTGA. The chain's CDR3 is CASSPRTGLEAFF. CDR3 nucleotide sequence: TGTGCCAGCAGCCCTCGGACAGGGCTTGAAGCTTTCTTT.

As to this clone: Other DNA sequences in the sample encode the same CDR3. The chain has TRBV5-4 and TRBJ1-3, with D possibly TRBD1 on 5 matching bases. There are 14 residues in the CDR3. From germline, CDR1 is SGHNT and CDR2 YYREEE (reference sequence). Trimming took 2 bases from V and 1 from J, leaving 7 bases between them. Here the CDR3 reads CASSFQGSGNTIYF. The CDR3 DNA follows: TGTGCCAGCAGCTTCCAGGGATCTGGAAACACCATATATTTT.

The CDR3 nucleotides are TGTGCCAGCACCTCAGACACCTACGAGCAGTACTTC. Translating it yields CASTSDTYEQYF. The V call is TRBV7-9, the J call TRBJ2-7; D gene unclear. V lost 7 bases to trimming and J lost 2 bases, with 9 bases between them. Germline V gene data show CDR1 as SEHNR and CDR2 as FQNEAQ (reference sequence). The CDR3 is 12 amino acids.

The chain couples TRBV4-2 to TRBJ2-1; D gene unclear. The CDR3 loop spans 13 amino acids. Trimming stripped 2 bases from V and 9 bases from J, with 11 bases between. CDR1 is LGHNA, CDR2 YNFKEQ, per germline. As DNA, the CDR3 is TGTGCCAGCAGCCAAAATTCGGTTATTGAGCAGTTCTTC. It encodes CASSQNSVIEQFF.

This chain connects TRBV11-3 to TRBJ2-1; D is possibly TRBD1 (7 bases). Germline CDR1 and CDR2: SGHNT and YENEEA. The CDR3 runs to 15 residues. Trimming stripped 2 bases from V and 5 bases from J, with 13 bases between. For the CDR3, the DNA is TGTGCCAGCAGCTTATTCGGCAGGGGGGACAATGAGCAGTTCTTC. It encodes CASSLFGRGDNEQFF.

The CDR3 coding sequence is TGTGCCAGCAGGCCCGGGGGCGGGACCCACACCGGGGAGCTGTTTTTT. It yields the protein CASRPGGGTHTGELFF. This sequence joins TRBV7-3 and TRBJ2-2; the D gene could be TRBD1 or TRBD2 (6 bases each). The V end lost 6 bases, the J end lost 3 bases, and 17 bases lay between the germline ends. This CDR3 spans 16 amino acids. Germline V gene lookup returns CDR1 SGHTA and CDR2 FQGTGA. The variable domain in full, with the rest retrieved from reference TRBV7-3 and TRBJ2-2, is GAGVSQTPSNKVTEKGKYVELRCDPISGHTALYWYRQSLGQGPEFLIYFQGTGAADDSGLPNDRFFAVRPEGSVSTLKIQRTERGDSAVYLCASRPGGGTHTGELFFGEGSRLTVL.

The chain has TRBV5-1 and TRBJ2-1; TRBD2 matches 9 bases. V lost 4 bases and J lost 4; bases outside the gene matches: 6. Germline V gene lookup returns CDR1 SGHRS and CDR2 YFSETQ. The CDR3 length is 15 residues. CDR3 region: CASSDPSGAYNEQFF. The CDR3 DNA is TGCGCCAGCAGCGACCCTAGCGGGGCGTACAATGAGCAGTTCTTC.

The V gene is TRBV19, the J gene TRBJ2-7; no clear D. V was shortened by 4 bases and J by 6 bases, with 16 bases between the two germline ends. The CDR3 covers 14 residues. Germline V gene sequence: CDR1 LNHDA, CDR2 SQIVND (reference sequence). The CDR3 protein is CASSTAAGGFEQYF. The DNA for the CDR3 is TGTGCCAGTAGTACCGCAGCCGGCGGTTTCGAGCAGTACTTC.

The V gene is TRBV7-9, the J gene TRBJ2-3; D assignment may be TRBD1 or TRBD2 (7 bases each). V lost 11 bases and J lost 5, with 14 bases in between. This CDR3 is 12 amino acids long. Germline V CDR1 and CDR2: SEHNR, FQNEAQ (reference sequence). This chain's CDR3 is CAGGGGGDTQYF. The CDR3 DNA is TGTGCCGGGGGAGGGGGCGGAGATACGCAGTATTTT.

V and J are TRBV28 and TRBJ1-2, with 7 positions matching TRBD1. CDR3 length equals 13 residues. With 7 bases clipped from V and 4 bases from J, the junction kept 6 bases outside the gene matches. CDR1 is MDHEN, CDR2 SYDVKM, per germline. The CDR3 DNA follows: TGTGCCAGCACCGACGACAGGGCCTATGGCTACACCTTC. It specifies CASTDDRAYGYTF.

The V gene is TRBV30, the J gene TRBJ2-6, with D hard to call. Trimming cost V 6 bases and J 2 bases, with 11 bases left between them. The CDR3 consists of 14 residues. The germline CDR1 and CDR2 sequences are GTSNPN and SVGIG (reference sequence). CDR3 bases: TGTGCCTGCCAGGCGAGTGCTGGGGCCAACGTCCTGACTTTC. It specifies CACQASAGANVLTF.

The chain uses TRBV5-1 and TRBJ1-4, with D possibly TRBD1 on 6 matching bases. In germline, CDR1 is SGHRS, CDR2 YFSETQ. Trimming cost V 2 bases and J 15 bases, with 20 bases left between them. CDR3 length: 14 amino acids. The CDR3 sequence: CASSLGGTGQNLFF. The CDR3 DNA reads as TGCGCCAGCAGCTTAGGGGGTACCGGCCAAAACTTGTTTTTT.

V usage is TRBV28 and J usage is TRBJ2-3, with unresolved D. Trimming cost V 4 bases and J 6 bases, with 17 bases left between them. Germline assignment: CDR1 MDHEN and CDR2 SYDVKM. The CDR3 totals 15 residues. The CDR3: CASSSPGSSGDTQYF. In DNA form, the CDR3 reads TGTGCCAGCAGTTCACCGGGTTCGTCCGGGGATACGCAGTATTTT. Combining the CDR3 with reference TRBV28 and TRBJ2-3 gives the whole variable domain DVKVTQSSRYLVKRTGEKVFLECVQDMDHENMFWYRQDPGLGLRLIYFSYDVKMKEKGDIPEGYSVSREKKERFSLILESASTNQTSMYLCASSSPGSSGDTQYFGPGTRLTVL.